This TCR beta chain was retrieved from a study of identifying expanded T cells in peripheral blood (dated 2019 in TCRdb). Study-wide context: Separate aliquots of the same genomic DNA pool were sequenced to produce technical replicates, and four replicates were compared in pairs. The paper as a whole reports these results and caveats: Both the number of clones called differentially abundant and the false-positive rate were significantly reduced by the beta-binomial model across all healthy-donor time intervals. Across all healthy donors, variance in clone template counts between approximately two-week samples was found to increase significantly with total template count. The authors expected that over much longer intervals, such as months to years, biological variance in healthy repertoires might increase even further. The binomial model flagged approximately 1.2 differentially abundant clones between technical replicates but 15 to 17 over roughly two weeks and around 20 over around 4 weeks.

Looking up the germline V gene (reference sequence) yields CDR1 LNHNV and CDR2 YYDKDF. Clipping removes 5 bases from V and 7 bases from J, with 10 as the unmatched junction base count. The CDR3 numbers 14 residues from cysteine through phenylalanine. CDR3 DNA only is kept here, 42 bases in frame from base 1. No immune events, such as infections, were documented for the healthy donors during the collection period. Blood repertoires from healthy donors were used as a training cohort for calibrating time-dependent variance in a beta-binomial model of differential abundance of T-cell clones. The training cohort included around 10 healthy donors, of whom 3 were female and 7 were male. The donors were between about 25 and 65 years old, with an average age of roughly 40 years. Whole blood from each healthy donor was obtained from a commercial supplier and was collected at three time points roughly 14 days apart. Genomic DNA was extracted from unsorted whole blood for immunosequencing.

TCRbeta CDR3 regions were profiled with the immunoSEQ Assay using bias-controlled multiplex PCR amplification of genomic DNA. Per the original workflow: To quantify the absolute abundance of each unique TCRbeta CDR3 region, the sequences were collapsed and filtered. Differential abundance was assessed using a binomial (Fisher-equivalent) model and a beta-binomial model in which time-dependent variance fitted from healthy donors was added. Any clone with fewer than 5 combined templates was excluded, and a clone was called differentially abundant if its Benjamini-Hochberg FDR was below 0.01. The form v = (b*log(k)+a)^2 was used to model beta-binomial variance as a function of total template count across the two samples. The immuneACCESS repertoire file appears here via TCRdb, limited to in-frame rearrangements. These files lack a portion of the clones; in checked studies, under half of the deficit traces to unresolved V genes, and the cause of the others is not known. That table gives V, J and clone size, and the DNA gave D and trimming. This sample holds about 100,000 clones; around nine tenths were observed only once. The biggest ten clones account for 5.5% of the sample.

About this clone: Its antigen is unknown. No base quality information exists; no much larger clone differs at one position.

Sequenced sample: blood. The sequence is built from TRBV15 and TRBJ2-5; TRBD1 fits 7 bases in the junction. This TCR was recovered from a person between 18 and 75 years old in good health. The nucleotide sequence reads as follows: TGTGCCACCAGCGGGGACAGAGCGCGGGTGACCCAGTACTTC. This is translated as CATSGDRARVTQYF.